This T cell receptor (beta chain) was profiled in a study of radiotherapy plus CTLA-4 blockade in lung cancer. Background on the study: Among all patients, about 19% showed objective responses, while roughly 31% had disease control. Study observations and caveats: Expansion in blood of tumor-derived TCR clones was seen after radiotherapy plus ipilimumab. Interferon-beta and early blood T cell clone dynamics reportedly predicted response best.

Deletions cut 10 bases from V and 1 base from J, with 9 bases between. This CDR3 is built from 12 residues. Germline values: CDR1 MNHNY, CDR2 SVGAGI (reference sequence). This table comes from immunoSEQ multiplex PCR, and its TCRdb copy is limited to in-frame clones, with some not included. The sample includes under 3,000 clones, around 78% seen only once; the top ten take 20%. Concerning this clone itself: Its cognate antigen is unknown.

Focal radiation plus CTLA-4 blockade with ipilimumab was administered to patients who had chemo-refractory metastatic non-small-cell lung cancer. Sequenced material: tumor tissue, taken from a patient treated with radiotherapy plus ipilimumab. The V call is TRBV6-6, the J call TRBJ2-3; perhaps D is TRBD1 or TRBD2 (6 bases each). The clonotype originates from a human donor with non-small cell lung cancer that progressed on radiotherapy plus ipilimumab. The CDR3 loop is CAIRGGTDTQYF. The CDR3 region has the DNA TGTGCCATTAGGGGGGGCACAGATACGCAGTATTTT.